This entry features one T cell receptor beta chain sequence. Its antigen is still unknown. The second PCR ran about 6 to 12 cycles with a sample-barcoded 5' primer and J-beta primers. Samples each returned at least 3 million CDR3-containing paired-end reads. One entry per CDR3 protein, called by TCRdb with MiXCR from the 5' RACE reads. The sample includes 800,000 to 950,000 distinct CDR3 sequences, around 49% of them seen just once. This sample is part of a study of blood T cells in healthy people across ages. Study-wide points: Diversity was higher, and naive CD4+ cells more numerous, in long-lived donors than in aged donors.

Total RNA, at least 5.5 micrograms per sample, came from PBMCs. CDR1 and CDR2 from the germline V gene are MNHNY and SVGAGI (reference sequence). Between the trimmed V and J ends, which lost 10 bases and 0 bases, there was a span of 13 bases. This CDR3 is built from 15 residues. The sample consisted of blood. This receptor was identified in a man aged 25 to 40 in good health. The chain links TRBV6-6 to TRBJ2-6, with D hard to call. CDR3 coding DNA: TGTGCCACCGTCGGTTTCGGCTCTGGGGCCAACGTCCTGACTTTC. It specifies CATVGFGSGANVLTF.